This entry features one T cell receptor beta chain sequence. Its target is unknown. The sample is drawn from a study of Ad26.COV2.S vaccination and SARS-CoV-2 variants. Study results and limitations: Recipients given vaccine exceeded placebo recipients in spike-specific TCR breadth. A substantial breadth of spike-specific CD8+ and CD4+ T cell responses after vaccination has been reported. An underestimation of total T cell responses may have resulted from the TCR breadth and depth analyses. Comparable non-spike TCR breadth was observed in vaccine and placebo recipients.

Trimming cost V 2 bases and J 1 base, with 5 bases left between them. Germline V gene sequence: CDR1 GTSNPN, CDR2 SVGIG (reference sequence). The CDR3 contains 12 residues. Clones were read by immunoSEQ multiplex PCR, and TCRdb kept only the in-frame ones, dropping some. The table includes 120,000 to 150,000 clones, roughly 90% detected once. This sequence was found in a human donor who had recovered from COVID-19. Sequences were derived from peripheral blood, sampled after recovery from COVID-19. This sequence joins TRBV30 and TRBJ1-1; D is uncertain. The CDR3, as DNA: TGTGCCTGGAGTTGGGGGAACACTGAAGCTTTCTTT. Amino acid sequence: CAWSWGNTEAFF.